This TCR beta chain was documented in a study of T cell repertoires in cytomegalovirus infection. Study-level information: Indications came from public TCR beta signatures; they pointed to CMV infection and to a matching HLA type.

MiXCR was run by TCRdb on the reads, yielding one entry per CDR3 protein. This table has hundreds of thousands of distinct CDR3 sequences, roughly 9.3% appearing once. CDR3 length equals 16 residues. Germline loops: CDR1 DFQATT, CDR2 SNEGSKA (reference sequence). V lost 0 bases, J lost 6 bases, and 10 bases stayed unmatched. The receptor was isolated from a human donor in good health (CMV status not recorded). Some clones in this sample may be carry-over from other donors' samples. The chain is built from TRBV20-1 and TRBJ2-1; 8 nucleotides line up with TRBD2. Specimen: PBMCs. The CDR3 spells CSARDLTGGLANEQFF. The DNA of the CDR3 is TGCAGTGCTAGAGATCTAACGGGGGGGCTCGCCAATGAGCAGTTCTTC.